The 5 T cell receptor beta chains below come from one sample, sequenced in a study of shared clonotypes between healthy human individuals. CD45RO-negative, CCR7-positively selected cells formed the naive CD8 fraction, excluding terminally differentiated effector memory CD45RA+ cells. Here immunoSEQ multiplex PCR was the method, and the copy in TCRdb shows in-frame clones only, minus some. The table lists roughly 650,000 clones, roughly 96% of them singletons. Sequencing input: naive CD8+ T cells sorted from blood. These receptors all stem from a woman between 25 and 40 years old in good health.

The chain recombines TRBV27 with TRBJ2-3, with unresolved D. This CDR3 is 11 amino acids long. Germline CDR1 reads MNHEY; CDR2 reads SMNVEV (reference sequence). Trimming took off 7 bases at V and 9 bases at J, with 11 bases between the two ends. The chain's CDR3 is CASTERNTQYF. The CDR3 DNA follows: TGTGCCAGCACAGAAAGGAACACGCAGTATTTT.

The genes are TRBV4-1 and TRBJ2-1, with D tentatively TRBD2 (5 bases). The ends were cut back, 2 bases at V and 0 bases at J, with 11 bases in the middle. CDR3 length: 16 residues. Per germline, CDR1 MGHRA and CDR2 YSYEKL. DNA for the CDR3: TGCGCCAGCAGCCAACTCGGACTGTTCTCCTACAATGAGCAGTTCTTC. Translated, it gives CASSQLGLFSYNEQFF.

V usage is TRBV28 and J usage is TRBJ2-1; 10 bases align to TRBD2. Trimming cost V 6 bases and J 3 bases; bases outside gene matches: 14. Germline CDR1 is MDHEN and CDR2 is SYDVKM. The CDR3 consists of 18 residues. CDR3 region: CASSHSGSGREYYNEQFF. In DNA, the CDR3 is TGTGCCAGCAGCCACTCAGGGAGCGGGAGGGAATACTACAATGAGCAGTTCTTC.

This rearrangement joins TRBV5-4 to TRBJ2-7; D is uncertain. Trimming removed 2 bases from V and 2 bases from J, with 8 bases in between. The CDR3 loop spans 13 amino acids. The germline V gene has CDR1 SGHNT and CDR2 YYREEE (reference sequence). The DNA for the CDR3 is TGTGCCAGCAGCTTTGGTTCCACCTACGAGCAGTACTTC. Its translation is CASSFGSTYEQYF.

The genes are TRBV2 and TRBJ2-3; D uncertain. Germline lookup yields CDR1 SNHLY and CDR2 FYNNEI. The CDR3 length is 13 residues. V lost 7 bases and J lost 0, with 8 bases in between. The CDR3 nucleotides read TGTGCCAGCACGGCGGACAGCACAGATACGCAGTATTTT. Translation: CASTADSTDTQYF.